The present T cell receptor (beta chain) was sequenced within a study of cytomegalovirus exposure and HLA in healthy donors. TCRdb's table, derived via immunoSEQ multiplex PCR, lists solely in-frame clones and lacks some. Seen here are roughly 60,000 clones, 85% to 95% observed once, and the top ten hold under 6.5%. The donors were part of the validation cohort, which consisted of roughly 110 subjects and was separate from the first cohort of about 650 subjects. Trimming pared 2 bases from V and 4 bases from J, leaving 18 bases between. Germline V gene lookup returns CDR1 MDHEN and CDR2 SYDVKM. The CDR3 is 17 residues long. Study-level findings and limits: The study labeled fewer than 200 TCR beta chains cytomegalovirus-associated. The tendency of first-cohort TCR clusters to co-occur in the 120 validation repertoires was identified by a subsequent analysis. In vitro experiments confirmed that a few CMV-associated chains were specific for CMV antigens.

This clone was observed a single time. The target antigen is unknown. The sequenced sample consisted of PBMCs. The receptor comes from a woman aged 18 to 35 in good health and CMV-seropositive. The chain links TRBV28 to TRBJ1-3, with a possible D match to TRBD1 (6 bases). CDR3 sequence: CASSLRSRGNTGNTIYF. The CDR3 DNA follows: TGTGCCAGCAGTTTAAGATCCAGGGGCAATACAGGAAACACCATATATTTT.